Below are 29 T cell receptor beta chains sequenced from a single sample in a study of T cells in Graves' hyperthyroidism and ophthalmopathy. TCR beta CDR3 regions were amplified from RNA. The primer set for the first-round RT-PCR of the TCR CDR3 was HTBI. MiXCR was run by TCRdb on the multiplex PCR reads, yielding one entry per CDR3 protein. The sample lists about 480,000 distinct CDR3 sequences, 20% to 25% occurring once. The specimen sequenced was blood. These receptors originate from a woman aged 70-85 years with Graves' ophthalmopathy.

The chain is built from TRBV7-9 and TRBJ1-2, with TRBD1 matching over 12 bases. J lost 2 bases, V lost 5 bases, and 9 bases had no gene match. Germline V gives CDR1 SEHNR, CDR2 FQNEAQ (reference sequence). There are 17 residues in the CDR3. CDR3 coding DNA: TGTGCCAGCAGCGCCCCACCGGGACAGGGGGCAAACTATGGCTACACCTTC. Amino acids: CASSAPPGQGANYGYTF.

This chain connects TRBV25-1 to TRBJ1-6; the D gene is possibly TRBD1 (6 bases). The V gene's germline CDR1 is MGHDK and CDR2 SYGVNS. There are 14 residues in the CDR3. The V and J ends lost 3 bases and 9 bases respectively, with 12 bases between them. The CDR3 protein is CASSDWDMSSPLHF. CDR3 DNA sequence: TGTGCCAGCAGTGATTGGGACATGAGTTCACCCCTCCACTTT.

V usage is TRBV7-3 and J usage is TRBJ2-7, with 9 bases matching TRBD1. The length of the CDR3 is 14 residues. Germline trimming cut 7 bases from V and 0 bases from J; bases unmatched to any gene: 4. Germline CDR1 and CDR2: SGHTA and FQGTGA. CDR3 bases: TGTGCCAGCAAACCGACAGGGGGCTCCTACGAGCAGTACTTC. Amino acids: CASKPTGGSYEQYF.

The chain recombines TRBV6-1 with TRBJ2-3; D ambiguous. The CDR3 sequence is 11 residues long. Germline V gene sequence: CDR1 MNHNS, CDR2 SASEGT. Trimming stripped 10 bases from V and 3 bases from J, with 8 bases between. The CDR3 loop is CATGRTDTQYF. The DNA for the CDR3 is TGTGCCACGGGTCGAACAGATACGCAGTATTTT.

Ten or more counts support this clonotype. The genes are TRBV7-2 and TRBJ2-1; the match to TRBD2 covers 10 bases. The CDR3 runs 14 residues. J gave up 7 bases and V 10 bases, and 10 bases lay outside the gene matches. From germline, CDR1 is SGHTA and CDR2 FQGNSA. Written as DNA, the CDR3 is TGTGCCACGACAGCGGGAGGGCCAGGGAATGAGCAGTTCTTC. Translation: CATTAGGPGNEQFF.

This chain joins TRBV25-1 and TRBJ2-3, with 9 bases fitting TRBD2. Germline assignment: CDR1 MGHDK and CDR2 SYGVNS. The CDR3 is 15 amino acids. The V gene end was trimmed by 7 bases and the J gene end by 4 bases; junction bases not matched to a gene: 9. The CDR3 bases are TGTGCCAGCACACTGACTAGCGGCAACCCAGATACGCAGTATTTT. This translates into CASTLTSGNPDTQYF.

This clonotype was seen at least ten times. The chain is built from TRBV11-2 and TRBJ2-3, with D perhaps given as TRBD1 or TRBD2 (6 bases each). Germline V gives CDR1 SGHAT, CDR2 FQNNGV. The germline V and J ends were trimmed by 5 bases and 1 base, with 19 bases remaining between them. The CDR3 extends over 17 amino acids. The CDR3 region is CASSERGTFHRTDTQYF. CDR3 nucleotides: TGTGCCAGCAGCGAAAGGGGGACTTTCCACCGCACAGATACGCAGTATTTT.

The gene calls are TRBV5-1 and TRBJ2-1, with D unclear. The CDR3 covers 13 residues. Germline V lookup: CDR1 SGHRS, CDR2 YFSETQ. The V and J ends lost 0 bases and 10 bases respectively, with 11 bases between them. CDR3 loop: CASSLVLISEQFF. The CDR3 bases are TGCGCCAGCAGCTTGGTGCTCATCAGCGAGCAGTTCTTC.

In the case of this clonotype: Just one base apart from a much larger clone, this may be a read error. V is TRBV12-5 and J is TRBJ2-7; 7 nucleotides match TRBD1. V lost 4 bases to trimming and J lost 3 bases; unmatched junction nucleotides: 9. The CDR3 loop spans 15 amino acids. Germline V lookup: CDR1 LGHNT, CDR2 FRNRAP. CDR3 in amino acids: CASGSPPGTDYEQYF. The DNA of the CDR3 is TGTGCTAGTGGTTCCCCCCCCGGGACAGACTACGAGCAGTACTTC.

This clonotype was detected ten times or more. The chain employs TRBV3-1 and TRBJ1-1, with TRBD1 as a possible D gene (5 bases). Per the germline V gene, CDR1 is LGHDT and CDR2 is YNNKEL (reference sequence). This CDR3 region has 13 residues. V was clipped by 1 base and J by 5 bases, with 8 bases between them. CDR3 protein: CASSQARETEAFF. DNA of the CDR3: TGTGCCAGCAGCCAAGCCAGGGAGACTGAAGCTTTCTTT. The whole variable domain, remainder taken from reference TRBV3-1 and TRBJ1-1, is DTAVSQTPKYLVTQMGNDKSIKCEQNLGHDTMYWYKQDSKKFLKIMFSYNNKELIINETVPNRFSPKSPDKAHLNLHINSLELGDSAVYFCASSQARETEAFFGQGTRLTVV.

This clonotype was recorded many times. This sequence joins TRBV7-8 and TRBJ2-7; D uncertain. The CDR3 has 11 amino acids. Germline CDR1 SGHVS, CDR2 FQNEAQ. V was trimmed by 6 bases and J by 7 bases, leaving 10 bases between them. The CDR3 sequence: CASRLNSEQYF. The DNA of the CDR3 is TGTGCCAGCAGACTAAATTCGGAGCAGTACTTC. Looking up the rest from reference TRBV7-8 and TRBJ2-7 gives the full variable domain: GAGVSQSPRYKVAKRGQDVALRCDPISGHVSLFWYQQALGQGPEFLTYFQNEAQLDKSGLPSDRFFAERPEGSVSTLKIQRTQQEDSAVYLCASRLNSEQYFGPGTRLTVT.

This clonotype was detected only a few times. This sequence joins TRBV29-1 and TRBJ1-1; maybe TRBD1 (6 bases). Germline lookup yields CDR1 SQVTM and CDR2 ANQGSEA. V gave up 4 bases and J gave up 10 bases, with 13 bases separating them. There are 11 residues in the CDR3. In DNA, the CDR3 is TGCAGCGTTGGTTTGGGGGGCCGAGCTTTCTTT. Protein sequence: CSVGLGGRAFF.

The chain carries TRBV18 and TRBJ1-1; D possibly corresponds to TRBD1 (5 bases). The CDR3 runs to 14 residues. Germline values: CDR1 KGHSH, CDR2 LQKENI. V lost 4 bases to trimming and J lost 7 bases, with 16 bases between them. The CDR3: CASSLTGTLLEAFF. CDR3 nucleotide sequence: TGTGCCAGCTCACTTACGGGGACTCTCCTTGAAGCTTTCTTT. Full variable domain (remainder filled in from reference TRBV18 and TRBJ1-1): NAGVMQNPRHLVRRRGQEARLRCSPMKGHSHVYWYRQLPEEGLKFMVYLQKENIIDESGMPKERFSAEFPKEGPSILRIQQVVRGDSAAYFCASSLTGTLLEAFFGQGTRLTVV.

CDR3 nucleotides: TGTGCCAGCAGCCGAGGACTAGCGGGAGTCCCGGGGGAGACCCAGTACTTC. It specifies CASSRGLAGVPGETQYF. The chain employs TRBV4-2 and TRBJ2-5; 13 bases are a match to TRBD2. V dropped 4 bases and J dropped 5; count of bases not matched to a gene: 10. Germline CDR1 is LGHNA and CDR2 is YNFKEQ. This CDR3 comprises 17 residues.

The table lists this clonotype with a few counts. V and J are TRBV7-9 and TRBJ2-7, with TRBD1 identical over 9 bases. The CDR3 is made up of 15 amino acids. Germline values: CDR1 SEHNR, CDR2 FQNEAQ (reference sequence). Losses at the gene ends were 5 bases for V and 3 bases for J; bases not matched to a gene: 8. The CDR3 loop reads CASSPQTGGLYEQYF. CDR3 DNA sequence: TGTGCCAGCAGCCCCCAGACAGGGGGGCTCTACGAGCAGTACTTC.

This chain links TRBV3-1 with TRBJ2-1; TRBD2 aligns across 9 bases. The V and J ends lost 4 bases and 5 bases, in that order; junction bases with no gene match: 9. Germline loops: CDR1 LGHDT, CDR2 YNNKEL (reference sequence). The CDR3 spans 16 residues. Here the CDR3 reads CASSPFLSGSDNEQFF. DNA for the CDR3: TGTGCCAGCAGCCCCTTCCTTAGCGGGAGTGACAATGAGCAGTTCTTC.

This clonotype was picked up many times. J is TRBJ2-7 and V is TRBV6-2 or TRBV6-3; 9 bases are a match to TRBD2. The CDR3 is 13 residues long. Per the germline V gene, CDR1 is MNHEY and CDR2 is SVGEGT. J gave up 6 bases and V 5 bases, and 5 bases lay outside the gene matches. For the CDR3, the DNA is TGTGCCAGCAGTATAGCGGGAGCGGGCGAGCAGTACTTC. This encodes CASSIAGAGEQYF.

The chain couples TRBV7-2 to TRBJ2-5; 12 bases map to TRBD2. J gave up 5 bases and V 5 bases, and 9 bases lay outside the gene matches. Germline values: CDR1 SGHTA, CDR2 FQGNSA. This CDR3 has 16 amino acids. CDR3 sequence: CASSPRTSGTGETQYF. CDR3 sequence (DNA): TGTGCCAGCAGCCCCCGGACTAGCGGGACCGGGGAGACCCAGTACTTC. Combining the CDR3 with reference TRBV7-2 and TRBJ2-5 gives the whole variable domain GAGVSQSPSNKVTEKGKDVELRCDPISGHTALYWYRQSLGQGLEFLIYFQGNSAPDKSGLPSDRFSAERTGGSVSTLTIQRTQQEDSAVYLCASSPRTSGTGETQYFGPGTRLLVL.

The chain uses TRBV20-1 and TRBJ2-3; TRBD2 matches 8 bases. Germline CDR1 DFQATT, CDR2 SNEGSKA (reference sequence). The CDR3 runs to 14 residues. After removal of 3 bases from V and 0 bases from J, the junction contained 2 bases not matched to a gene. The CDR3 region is CSASGGGSTDTQYF. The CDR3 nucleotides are TGCAGTGCTAGCGGGGGGGGGAGCACAGATACGCAGTATTTT.

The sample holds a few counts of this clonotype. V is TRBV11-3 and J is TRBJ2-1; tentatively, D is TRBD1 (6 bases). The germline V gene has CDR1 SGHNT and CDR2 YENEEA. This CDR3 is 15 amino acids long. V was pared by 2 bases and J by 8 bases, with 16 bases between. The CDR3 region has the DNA TGTGCCAGCAGCTTAAAATTAGGGGGTTGGGATGAGCAGTTCTTC. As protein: CASSLKLGGWDEQFF.

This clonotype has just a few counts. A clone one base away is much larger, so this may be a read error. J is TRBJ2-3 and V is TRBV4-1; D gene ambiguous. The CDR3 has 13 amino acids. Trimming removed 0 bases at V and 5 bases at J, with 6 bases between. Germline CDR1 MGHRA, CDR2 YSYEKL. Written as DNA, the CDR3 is TGCGCCAGCAGCCAAGATCCCGGAGATACGCAGTATTTT. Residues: CASSQDPGDTQYF.

CDR3 nucleotides: TGTGCCAGCAGCCAAGCAGGGTTAGACTATGGCTACACCTTC. This codes for CASSQAGLDYGYTF. The chain links TRBV3-1 to TRBJ1-2; possibly TRBD1 for D (5 bases). Deletions cut 1 base from V and 3 bases from J, with 9 bases between. The CDR3 contains 14 residues. The germline V gene encodes CDR1 LGHDT and CDR2 YNNKEL (reference sequence).

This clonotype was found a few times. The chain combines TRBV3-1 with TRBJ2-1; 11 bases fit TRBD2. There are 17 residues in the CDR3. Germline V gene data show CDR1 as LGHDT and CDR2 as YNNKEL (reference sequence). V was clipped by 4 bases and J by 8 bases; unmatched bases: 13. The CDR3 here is CASSLIPGLAVGDEQFF. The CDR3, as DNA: TGTGCCAGCAGCCTAATCCCGGGACTAGCGGTGGGGGATGAGCAGTTCTTC.

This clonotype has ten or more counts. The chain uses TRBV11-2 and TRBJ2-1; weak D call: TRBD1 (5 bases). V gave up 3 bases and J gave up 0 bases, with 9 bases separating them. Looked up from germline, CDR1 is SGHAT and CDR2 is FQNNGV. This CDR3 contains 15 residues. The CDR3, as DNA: TGTGCCAGCAGCTTGGGGCAGACCTCCTACAATGAGCAGTTCTTC. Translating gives CASSLGQTSYNEQFF.

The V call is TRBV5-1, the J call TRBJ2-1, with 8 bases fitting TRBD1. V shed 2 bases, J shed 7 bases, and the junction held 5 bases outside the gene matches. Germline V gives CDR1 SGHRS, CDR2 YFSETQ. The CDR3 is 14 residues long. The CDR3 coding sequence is TGCGCCAGCAGCTTTACAGGGGGTGGAAATGAGCAGTTCTTC. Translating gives CASSFTGGGNEQFF.

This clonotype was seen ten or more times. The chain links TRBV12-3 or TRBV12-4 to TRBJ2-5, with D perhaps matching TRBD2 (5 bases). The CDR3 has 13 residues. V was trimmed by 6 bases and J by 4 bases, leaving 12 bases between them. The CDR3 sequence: CASRRPGGETQYF. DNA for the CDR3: TGTGCCAGCAGGCGACCTGGAGGAGAGACCCAGTACTTC.

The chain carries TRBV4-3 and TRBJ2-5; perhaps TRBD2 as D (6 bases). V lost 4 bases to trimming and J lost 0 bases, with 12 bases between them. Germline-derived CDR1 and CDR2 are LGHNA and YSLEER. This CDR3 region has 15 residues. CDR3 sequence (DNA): TGCGCCAGCAGCCTAGCGGTTGGGTACCAAGAGACCCAGTACTTC. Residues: CASSLAVGYQETQYF.

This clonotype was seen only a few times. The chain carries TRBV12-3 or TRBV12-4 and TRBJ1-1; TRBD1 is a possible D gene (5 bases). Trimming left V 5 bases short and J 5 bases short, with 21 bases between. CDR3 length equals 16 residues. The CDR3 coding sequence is TGTGCCAGCAGTCCTCACCCGGGGCAGGGAAGAACTGAAGCTTTCTTT. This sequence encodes CASSPHPGQGRTEAFF.

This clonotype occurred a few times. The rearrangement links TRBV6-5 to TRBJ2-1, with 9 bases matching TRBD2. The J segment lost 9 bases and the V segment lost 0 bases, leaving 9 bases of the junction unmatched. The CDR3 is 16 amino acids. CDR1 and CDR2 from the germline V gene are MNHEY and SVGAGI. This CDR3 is CASSYSRLAGEGEQFF. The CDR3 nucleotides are TGTGCCAGCAGTTACTCGAGGTTAGCGGGAGAAGGTGAGCAGTTCTTC.